Shown below are 21 T cell receptor beta chains from a single sample sequenced in a study of Ad26.COV2.S vaccination and SARS-CoV-2 variants. Profiled with immunoSEQ multiplex PCR; TCRdb holds only in-frame clones, not every one. The table records 440,000 or so clones, roughly 90% of them present only once. Treatment given: roughly 19 received Ad26.COV2.S at low or high dose, single or two shots; about 5 received placebo; per-sample allocation not given. Samples analyzed were those drawn on day 63 after the first vaccine or placebo injection. The specimen comprised peripheral blood, sampled in a trial of Ad26.COV2.S vaccine versus placebo. The source is a person aged 18-60 years who received the Ad26.COV2.S COVID-19 vaccine or a placebo.

This chain uses TRBV3-1 (or the pseudogene TRBV3-2) with TRBJ1-2; the D is unclear. This CDR3 comprises 15 residues. CDR1 and CDR2 (germline): LGHDT, YNNKEL (reference sequence). V was clipped by 4 bases and J by 3 bases, with 15 bases between them. The CDR3 coding sequence is TGTGCCAGCAGCCTTAACCCCGGCACGTACTATGGCTACACCTTC. This encodes CASSLNPGTYYGYTF.

The CDR3 coding sequence is TGTGCCAGCAGTTTTCTAACTAGCGGGGGATACAATGAGCAGTTCTTC. As protein: CASSFLTSGGYNEQFF. The V and J genes are TRBV27 and TRBJ2-1; 11 bases align to TRBD2. CDR1 is MNHEY, CDR2 SMNVEV, per germline (reference sequence). The junction had 5 bases not matched to a gene; V was cut back by 3 bases and J by 4 bases. The CDR3 totals 16 residues.

The sample holds one count of this clone. The rearrangement uses TRBV19 and TRBJ1-6; D gene unclear. Germline V gene data show CDR1 as LNHDA and CDR2 as SQIVND (reference sequence). The CDR3 consists of 14 residues. V was clipped by 3 bases and J by 7 bases, with 10 bases between them. The CDR3 DNA sequence: TGTGCCAGTAGTATCTTGGGCAGCAATTCACCCCTCCACTTT. Translated: CASSILGSNSPLHF.

The V call is TRBV11-2, the J call TRBJ1-4; possible D gene TRBD1, 6 bases. The CDR3 loop spans 13 amino acids. Trimming removed 0 bases from V and 10 bases from J, with 9 bases in between. The germline V gene has CDR1 SGHAT and CDR2 FQNNGV. CDR3 sequence (DNA): TGTGCCAGCAGCTTAGATGGAGGGGGAAAACTGTTTTTT. It specifies CASSLDGGGKLFF.

The CDR3 DNA sequence: TGTGCCACGAAGATGAACACTGAAGCTTTCTTT. The encoded protein is CATKMNTEAFF. This chain connects TRBV19 to TRBJ1-1; no reliable D call. CDR1 is LNHDA and CDR2 is SQIVND in the germline V gene (reference sequence). Trimming pared 10 bases from V and 0 bases from J, leaving 6 bases between. This CDR3 comprises 11 residues.

V usage is TRBV21-1 and J usage is TRBJ2-3; the table's D gene call, TRBD1, was not cross checked with the DNA. TRBV21-1 represents a pseudogene. The CDR3 loop spans 15 amino acids. CDR3 sequence (DNA): TGTGCCAGCAGCAAAGTAAGACAGGGCACAGATACGCAGTATTTT. This sequence encodes CASSKVRQGTDTQYF.

The chain carries TRBV27 and TRBJ1-5, with D hard to call. The CDR3 length is 13 residues. V was trimmed by 6 bases and J by 3 bases, leaving 9 bases between them. Germline V gives CDR1 MNHEY, CDR2 SMNVEV (reference sequence). The CDR3 DNA reads as TGTGCCAGCAGCAACTCTTTCAATCAGCCCCAGCATTTT. Translating gives CASSNSFNQPQHF.

The chain links TRBV11-2 to TRBJ2-5; D gene uncertain. Germline V CDR1 and CDR2: SGHAT, FQNNGV. CDR3 size: 15 residues. V was pared by 2 bases and J by 3 bases, with 13 bases between. The CDR3 coding sequence is TGTGCCAGCAGCTTATGGAAATCCAAGGAAGAGACCCAGTACTTC. Translating gives CASSLWKSKEETQYF.

The V gene is TRBV5-5, the J gene TRBJ2-3; 11 positions agree with TRBD2. In germline, CDR1 is SGHKS, CDR2 YYEKEE (reference sequence). Unmatched junction bases numbered 8, after V lost 4 bases and J lost 4 bases. This CDR3 is 16 amino acids long. This CDR3 reads CASSLAPGLAADTQYF. CDR3 nucleotide sequence: TGTGCCAGCAGCCTAGCACCGGGACTAGCGGCAGATACGCAGTATTTT.

The rearrangement joins TRBV7-2 to TRBJ2-2, with 12 bases that match TRBD2. The CDR3 has 19 residues. CDR1 SGHTA and CDR2 FQGNSA come from the germline V gene. The ends lost 1 base at V and 4 bases at J; junction bases unmatched: 10. CDR3 residues: CASSLESVGLAGTTGELFF. As DNA, the CDR3 is TGTGCCAGCAGCTTAGAATCGGTAGGACTAGCGGGGACCACCGGGGAGCTGTTTTTT.

This rearrangement joins TRBV25-1 to TRBJ2-2, with D possibly matching TRBD2 (7 bases). V shed 7 bases and J shed 3 bases, with 12 bases lying between them. CDR1 and CDR2 from the germline V gene are MGHDK and SYGVNS. There are 14 residues in the CDR3. As DNA, the CDR3 is TGTGCCAGCAAAGGGGGGAGGGACACCGGGGAGCTGTTTTTT. It is translated as CASKGGRDTGELFF.

The V gene is TRBV4-3, the J gene TRBJ2-7; 12 bases are a match to TRBD2. Germline lookup yields CDR1 LGHNA and CDR2 YSLEER. Trimming cost V 4 bases and J 2 bases; bases outside gene matches: 3. CDR3 length equals 15 residues. CDR3 protein: CASSLRTSGAYEQYF. CDR3 nucleotide sequence: TGCGCCAGCAGCCTCCGGACTAGCGGGGCCTACGAGCAGTACTTC.

This clone was seen a single time. The rearrangement links TRBV2 to TRBJ2-5; the match to TRBD2 covers 9 bases. J was trimmed by 4 bases and V by 7 bases; bases with no gene match: 7. This CDR3 has 14 residues. Germline-derived CDR1 and CDR2 are SNHLY and FYNNEI. The CDR3 DNA reads TGTGCCAGCAAAGTAGCGGGGGTAACAGAGACCCAGTACTTC. Its translation: CASKVAGVTETQYF.

The V gene is TRBV30, the J gene TRBJ2-1, with D possibly being TRBD1 or TRBD2 (6 bases each). Germline values: CDR1 GTSNPN, CDR2 SVGIG (reference sequence). Trimming pared 5 bases from V and 3 bases from J, leaving 17 bases between. The CDR3 sequence is 15 residues long. CDR3 amino acids: CAWGGIRGLYNEQFF. The CDR3 DNA sequence: TGTGCCTGGGGGGGGATCAGGGGCCTCTACAATGAGCAGTTCTTC.

V usage is TRBV4-3 and J usage is TRBJ2-2; D is unresolved. The germline V gene encodes CDR1 LGHNA and CDR2 YSLEER. The V end was cut by 0 bases, the J end by 8 bases, with 7 bases between. This CDR3 spans 13 amino acids. Here the CDR3 reads CASSQDRGGELFF. The CDR3 DNA follows: TGCGCCAGCAGCCAAGATCGTGGAGGGGAGCTGTTTTTT.

This sequence joins TRBV19 and TRBJ2-4; no reliable D call. Trimming removed 6 bases from V and 1 base from J, with 10 bases in between. Germline loops: CDR1 LNHDA, CDR2 SQIVND (reference sequence). The CDR3 runs 14 residues. This chain's CDR3 is CASRSVEAKNIQYF. CDR3 DNA: TGTGCCAGTAGGTCAGTTGAGGCCAAAAACATTCAGTACTTC. Using reference TRBV19 and TRBJ2-4 for the parts outside the CDR3, the full variable domain is DGGITQSPKYLFRKEGQNVTLSCEQNLNHDAMYWYRQDPGQGLRLIYYSQIVNDFQKGDIAEGYSVSREKKESFPLTVTSAQKNPTAFYLCASRSVEAKNIQYFGAGTRLSVL.

The V and J genes are TRBV5-1 and TRBJ2-6; D is undetermined. V was pared by 0 bases and J by 0 bases, with 4 bases between. CDR3 length: 15 amino acids. Germline V gene lookup returns CDR1 SGHRS and CDR2 YFSETQ. CDR3 sequence (DNA): TGCGCCAGCAGCTTGGAAAACTCTGGGGCCAACGTCCTGACTTTC. Translating it yields CASSLENSGANVLTF.

The chain links TRBV5-3 to TRBJ2-3, with 7 bases fitting TRBD1. TRBV5-3 falls under the ORF class, with uncertain function. The trim removed 3 bases at V and 2 bases at J, leaving 9 bases unmatched. The CDR3 is 16 residues long. The CDR3 sequence is CARSSLDRAPTDTQYF. The CDR3 nucleotides are TGTGCCAGAAGCTCTCTCGACAGGGCCCCCACAGATACGCAGTATTTT.

DNA of the CDR3: TGTGCCAGCACCCGACCAGGGGGTTCCTTAAACTATGGCTACACCTTC. Its translation: CASTRPGGSLNYGYTF. The chain employs TRBV28 and TRBJ1-2; 7 nucleotides line up with TRBD1. Trimming removed 7 bases from V and 2 bases from J; junction bases left unmatched: 13. Germline assignment: CDR1 MDHEN and CDR2 SYDVKM. This CDR3 spans 16 amino acids.

Only a few counts were recorded for this clone. V is TRBV10-1 and J is TRBJ2-7; TRBD2 matches 7 bases. Losses at the gene ends were 0 bases for V and 4 bases for J; bases not matched to a gene: 6. The CDR3 loop spans 15 amino acids. The germline V gene has CDR1 WNHNN and CDR2 SYGVQD (reference sequence). Written as DNA, the CDR3 is TGCGCCAGCAGTGAGTCGAGACTAGCTGGGTACGAGCAGTACTTC. It specifies CASSESRLAGYEQYF.

The chain combines TRBV19 with TRBJ2-2; possibly TRBD1 for D (6 bases). Germline V gene lookup returns CDR1 LNHDA and CDR2 SQIVND (reference sequence). Trimming shortened V by 5 bases and J by 7 bases, and 17 bases separated the two germline ends. The CDR3 runs to 15 residues. The CDR3 loop is CASSRQVPRGGELFF. The CDR3 DNA sequence: TGTGCCAGTAGTCGACAGGTTCCTAGGGGCGGGGAGCTGTTTTTT.